The rows below give T cell receptor beta chains drawn from one sample of a study of cytomegalovirus exposure and HLA in healthy donors. The method was immunoSEQ multiplex PCR; TCRdb's version includes in-frame clones alone and lacks a portion of them. The top ten clones hold about 3% of a sample with about 190,000 clones, roughly four fifths of them seen once. The sequenced sample was PBMCs. Receptors were obtained from a woman between 25 and 40 years old in good health and CMV-seropositive. Each CDR3 is given with its conserved first and last residue. A D gene is named only where the DNA matches it firmly.

TGTGCCAGCAGTTTAAGGGAAACCTCCCAGGTAGCGGGCTACACCTTC	CASSLRETSQVAGYTF	TRBV27	TRBJ1-2	NA
TGTGCCAGCAGCTTAGGCGTAGGAGTAATGAACACTGAAGCTTTCTTT	CASSLGVGVMNTEAFF	TRBV11-2	TRBJ1-1	NA
TGTGCCAGCTCACCTTACAACAGGGGAGGTGAGCAGTTCTTC	CASSPYNRGGEQFF	TRBV18	TRBJ2-1	NA
TGTGCCAACCGTAGGTCGAGCGGAGAATACGAGCAGTACTTC	CANRRSSGEYEQYF	TRBV6-6	TRBJ2-7	NA
TGTGCCAGCAGCATCCTAGATACCGAGACCCAGTACTTC	CASSILDTETQYF	TRBV11-2	TRBJ2-5	NA
TGTGCCAGCAGCTTAGAAGTCTCAGGGGGCAATGGCTACACCTTC	CASSLEVSGGNGYTF	TRBV7-2	TRBJ1-2	TRBD1
TGTGCCAGCAGTGAGGGGAGGGCGAGCGGGGAGCTGTTTTTT	CASSEGRASGELFF	TRBV6-4	TRBJ2-2	TRBD2
TGTGCCAGCAGTCTTGGGGCCGGTAACTATGGCTACACCTTC	CASSLGAGNYGYTF	TRBV27	TRBJ1-2	NA
TGTGCCAGCAGCTTCCATCGACAGGGCAGGACCTACAATGAGCAGTTCTTC	CASSFHRQGRTYNEQFF	TRBV11-3	TRBJ2-1	TRBD1
TGTGCCAGTAGTAGTCCCGGGACAGGGTCTGGCTACACCTTC	CASSSPGTGSGYTF	TRBV19	TRBJ1-2	TRBD1